The T cell receptor beta chain under discussion was sequenced for a study of blood T cells in healthy people across ages. Each individual donor underwent a draw of 8 to 10 milliliters of peripheral blood. The use of a sample-barcoded 5' primer and a J-beta primer mix characterized a second PCR of roughly 7 to 11 cycles. TCRdb re-called the 5' RACE reads through MiXCR, storing one row per CDR3 protein. Of roughly 650,000 distinct CDR3 sequences listed, approximately 30% are singletons. This sequence was found in a woman older than 75 in good health. Sequencing used blood.

The CDR3 DNA is TGCAGCGTTGAATCTAGCGGGGCGAGTGGAGAGCAGTTCTTC. Translation: CSVESSGASGEQFF. The rearrangement joins TRBV29-1 to TRBJ2-1, with TRBD2 identical over 9 bases. The CDR3 has 14 residues. The germline V gene encodes CDR1 SQVTM and CDR2 ANQGSEA. Unmatched junction bases numbered 9, after V lost 2 bases and J lost 10 bases.